Listed below are T cell receptor beta chains from one sample, sequenced in a study of CD8 T cells in ankylosing spondylitis. One entry per CDR3 protein results from TCRdb running MiXCR on the 5' RACE reads. The sample has hundreds of thousands of distinct CDR3 sequences, around 8% seen once; the top ten hold more than 4.5%. Sequenced sample: blood, either unsorted or a sorted T cell fraction (not recorded which). The receptors come from a female donor with ankylosing spondylitis or in good health (not recorded which). Both conserved end residues are part of each CDR3. Each record gives: V gene, J gene, CDR3 protein.

V gene: TRBV11-3
J gene: TRBJ2-7
CDR3 protein: CASSPAGTEYEQYF

V gene: TRBV7-2
J gene: TRBJ2-3
CDR3 protein: CASSLAGGGDTQYF

V gene: TRBV7-2
J gene: TRBJ2-7
CDR3 protein: CASSRGASVPEQYF

V gene: TRBV12-3/TRBV12-4
J gene: TRBJ1-1
CDR3 protein: CASSLAGGKTEAFF

V gene: TRBV5-1
J gene: TRBJ1-1
CDR3 protein: CASSSGGTQNTEAFF

V gene: TRBV20-1
J gene: TRBJ1-2
CDR3 protein: CSARDSSYGYTF

V gene: TRBV6-5
J gene: TRBJ2-2
CDR3 protein: CASSTRAGELFF

V gene: TRBV20-1
J gene: TRBJ2-2
CDR3 protein: CSARGQGTGELFF

V gene: TRBV7-8
J gene: TRBJ1-4
CDR3 protein: CASSLPQGTNEKLFF

V gene: TRBV7-2
J gene: TRBJ2-7
CDR3 protein: CASSLGTSRREQYF

V gene: TRBV7-9
J gene: TRBJ1-3
CDR3 protein: CASSTLVSGNTIYF

V gene: TRBV29-1
J gene: TRBJ2-3
CDR3 protein: CSVQRGTASSDTQYF

V gene: TRBV7-2
J gene: TRBJ2-5
CDR3 protein: CASSPLGPTQETQYF

V gene: TRBV14
J gene: TRBJ1-2
CDR3 protein: CASGQTDGYTF

V gene: TRBV5-1
J gene: TRBJ1-2
CDR3 protein: CASSLDGAAYGYTF

V gene: TRBV12-3/TRBV12-4
J gene: TRBJ2-5
CDR3 protein: CASSPLAGGHLRETQYF

V gene: TRBV20-1
J gene: TRBJ2-3
CDR3 protein: CSARVQANTDTQYF

V gene: TRBV9
J gene: TRBJ2-7
CDR3 protein: CVSSGRGYEQYF

V gene: TRBV28
J gene: TRBJ2-1
CDR3 protein: CASSLVGGPENEQFF

V gene: TRBV7-2
J gene: TRBJ2-3
CDR3 protein: CASTAEFQAFRDTQYF

V gene: TRBV2
J gene: TRBJ1-2
CDR3 protein: CASSASHSNYGYTF

V gene: TRBV29-1
J gene: TRBJ2-7
CDR3 protein: CSVADPYEQYF

V gene: TRBV6-1
J gene: TRBJ2-3
CDR3 protein: CASNRGRDTQYF

V gene: TRBV18
J gene: TRBJ2-7
CDR3 protein: CASSPDRGSRYYEQYF

V gene: TRBV20-1
J gene: TRBJ1-3
CDR3 protein: CSARESSGNTIYF

V gene: TRBV25-1
J gene: TRBJ1-2
CDR3 protein: CASSEFKTVDGYTF

V gene: TRBV4-2
J gene: TRBJ2-1
CDR3 protein: CASSPGRLCYNEQFF

V gene: TRBV5-1
J gene: TRBJ2-7
CDR3 protein: CASRRDSSPYEQYF

V gene: TRBV11-2
J gene: TRBJ2-7
CDR3 protein: CATGTSGQTPLHEQYF

V gene: TRBV12-5
J gene: TRBJ1-1
CDR3 protein: CASGLVLGKQAEAFF

V gene: TRBV20-1
J gene: TRBJ2-5
CDR3 protein: CSASGDKETQYF

V gene: TRBV7-8
J gene: TRBJ2-3
CDR3 protein: CASSEFGGGGTDTQYF

V gene: TRBV15
J gene: TRBJ2-1
CDR3 protein: CAFLGNEQFF

V gene: TRBV4-3
J gene: TRBJ2-4
CDR3 protein: CASSQEARLAKNIQYF

V gene: TRBV24-1
J gene: TRBJ2-3
CDR3 protein: CATSEADVTDTQYF